The 13 T cell receptor beta chains given below trace back to one sample, sequenced in a study of read filtering for tumor transcriptome and immune sequencing. The library was built from about 400 ng RNA with molecular barcoded adaptors for alpha/delta and beta/gamma chains. TCRdb reprocessed the reads via MiXCR and lists one record per CDR3 protein. This table holds 60,000 to 75,000 distinct CDR3 sequences, roughly 19% found once. The material sequenced was a population of CD138-negative cells sorted from bone marrow. The receptor set was obtained from a donor aged 40 or older with multiple myeloma.

Details on this clonotype: Germline is not matched at one junction end, which may reflect a read error. The rearrangement joins TRBV6-1 to TRBJ1-5, with D unresolved. CDR1 and CDR2 (germline): MNHNS, SASEGT. This CDR3 has 13 residues. The CDR3 is CASSNSYNQAQHF. As DNA, the CDR3 is TGTGCCAGCAGTAATAGTTATAATCAGGCCCAGCATTTT.

As for this clonotype: This is likely an artifact of a read error, given a far larger clone one base away. This chain connects TRBV7-2 to TRBJ2-7; 11 nucleotides line up with TRBD1. Germline CDR1 and CDR2: SGHTA and FQGNSA. The CDR3 is 16 residues long. CDR3 region: CASSGGRDRGLDEQSF. CDR3 sequence (DNA): TGTGCCAGCAGCGGGGGCCGGGACAGGGGGTTGGACGAGCAGTCCTTC.

This clonotype was detected many times. V is TRBV24-1 and J is TRBJ2-2, with 10 bases fitting TRBD2. CDR1 is KGHDR and CDR2 is SFDVKD in the germline V gene. The CDR3 sequence is 14 residues long. V lost 9 bases to trimming and J lost 3 bases; unmatched junction nucleotides: 3. The CDR3 DNA reads as TGTGCCACCGGAGCGGGAGGGCACACCGGGGAGCTGTTTTTT. Translated: CATGAGGHTGELFF.

About this clonotype: It may be a read error: a sequence one base away is much more abundant. The chain is built from TRBV20-1 and TRBJ1-5; TRBD1 agrees at 7 bases. Germline CDR1 and CDR2: DFQATT and SNEGSKA (reference sequence). This CDR3 is 13 amino acids long. After removal of 4 bases from V and 2 bases from J, the junction contained 2 bases not matched to a gene. CDR3 coding DNA: TGCAGTGCTACAACAGGGGGCAATCAGCCCCAGCATTTT. Protein sequence: CSATTGGNQPQHF.

The sample holds many counts of this clonotype. The chain couples TRBV5-6 to TRBJ2-3; 8 bases are shared with TRBD2. Trimming removed 5 bases from V and 2 bases from J; junction bases left unmatched: 10. Germline CDR1 is SGHDT and CDR2 is YYEEEE. The CDR3 spans 16 residues. CDR3 loop: CASRQGLAGYTDTQYF. The CDR3 DNA reads as TGTGCCAGCAGGCAGGGGCTAGCGGGCTACACAGATACGCAGTATTTT.

The chain joins TRBV7-3 to TRBJ2-1; D might be TRBD2 (6 bases). CDR1 SGHTA and CDR2 FQGTGA come from the germline V gene. Deletions cut 5 bases from V and 4 bases from J, with 18 bases between. This CDR3 is built from 16 residues. The CDR3 loop reads CASSVTGASGYNEQFF. For the CDR3, the DNA is TGTGCCAGCAGCGTGACCGGGGCCAGCGGGTACAATGAGCAGTTCTTC.

Concerning this clonotype: This may be a read error, as it is one base from a much larger clone. The CDR3 sequence is CASSQDGTAFDTQYF. The CDR3 nucleotides are TGCGCCAGCAGCCAAGATGGGACTGCCTTTGATACGCAGTATTTT. The chain links TRBV4-1 to TRBJ2-3; TRBD2 might be the D (6 bases). V lost 0 bases and J 6 bases, leaving 13 bases between the germline ends. Germline loops: CDR1 MGHRA, CDR2 YSYEKL. The length of the CDR3 is 15 residues.

Concerning this clonotype itself: A much larger clone differs from this one at a single base, so this may be a read error. The chain is built from TRBV12-3 or TRBV12-4 and TRBJ1-1; possibly TRBD1 for D (5 bases). The CDR3 has 14 amino acids. The CDR3 sequence is CASSRTGRNTEALF. The CDR3 region has the DNA TGTGCCAGCAGCAGGACGGGGCGGAACACTGAAGCTCTCTTT.

This clonotype occurred many times. The chain is built from TRBV7-9 and TRBJ2-3; 9 positions match TRBD2. Germline V gives CDR1 SEHNR, CDR2 FQNEAQ (reference sequence). J was trimmed by 8 bases and V by 4 bases; bases with no gene match: 13. The CDR3 consists of 16 residues. The CDR3 region is CASSSPREGPLGTQYF. CDR3 bases: TGTGCCAGCAGCTCCCCGCGGGAGGGGCCATTAGGTACGCAGTATTTT.

This clonotype was recorded many times. CDR3: CASKGQVDTGELFF. For the CDR3, the DNA is TGTGCCAGCAAGGGACAGGTAGACACCGGGGAGCTGTTTTTT. The chain uses TRBV28 and TRBJ2-2; TRBD1 matches at 8 bases. The J segment lost 3 bases and the V segment lost 7 bases, leaving 4 bases of the junction unmatched. The CDR3 sequence is 14 residues long. Germline loops: CDR1 MDHEN, CDR2 SYDVKM.

This clonotype was counted at least ten times. The rearrangement uses TRBV6-1 and TRBJ2-2; 7 bases are a match to TRBD1. The germline CDR1 and CDR2 sequences are MNHNS and SASEGT. The junction had 2 bases not matched to a gene; V was cut back by 2 bases and J by 8 bases. The CDR3 has 13 amino acids. The CDR3 DNA follows: TGTGCCAGCAGTGAAACAGGGGTAGGGGAGCTGTTTTTT. Translated: CASSETGVGELFF.

This clonotype was counted between two and nine times. The chain couples TRBV5-4 to TRBJ2-7; 8 positions match TRBD2. Germline loops: CDR1 SGHNT, CDR2 YYREEE (reference sequence). V dropped 3 bases and J dropped 3; count of bases not matched to a gene: 8. The CDR3 has 15 residues. CDR3 sequence (DNA): TGTGCCAGCAGCTCGCGGACTAGCAGAAGCTACGAGCAGTACTTC. Its protein is CASSSRTSRSYEQYF.

This clonotype was seen at least ten times. The V call is TRBV7-9, the J call TRBJ2-3, with D tentatively TRBD2 (6 bases). The V end lost 1 base, the J end lost 0 bases, and 14 bases lay between the germline ends. In germline, CDR1 is SEHNR, CDR2 FQNEAQ (reference sequence). This CDR3 is 17 amino acids long. The CDR3 here is CASSLDPPGTSTDTQYF. The CDR3 nucleotides read TGTGCCAGCAGCTTAGATCCCCCCGGGACTAGCACAGATACGCAGTATTTT. Combining the CDR3 with reference TRBV7-9 and TRBJ2-3 gives the whole variable domain DTGVSQNPRHKITKRGQNVTFRCDPISEHNRLYWYRQTLGQGPEFLTYFQNEAQLEKSRLLSDRFSAERPKGSFSTLEIQRTEQGDSAMYLCASSLDPPGTSTDTQYFGPGTRLTVL.